Following are 26 T cell receptor beta chains from one sample sequenced in a study of blood T cell repertoires in COVID-19. Only in-frame clones appear in the TCRdb table, and some are missing; sequencing was by immunoSEQ multiplex PCR. This table holds some 250,000 clones, roughly 85% found once. The sequencing input was PBMCs or T cells enriched from blood (not recorded which). The receptor source for this set is a woman in her forties or fifties who had recovered from COVID-19.

The rearrangement links TRBV29-1 to TRBJ2-7; 9 bases fit TRBD2. This CDR3 region has 15 residues. Trimming at V came to 1 base and at J to 0 bases, leaving 4 bases not matched to a gene. The germline V gene has CDR1 SQVTM and CDR2 ANQGSEA. The CDR3 DNA is TGCAGCGTTGAAGGGCTAGCGGGATCCTCCTACGAGCAGTACTTC. The encoded protein is CSVEGLAGSSYEQYF.

J is TRBJ2-2 and V is TRBV28; D is uncertain. Trimming cost V 5 bases and J 1 base, with 14 bases left between them. This CDR3 has 16 amino acids. Germline loops: CDR1 MDHEN, CDR2 SYDVKM. CDR3 sequence (DNA): TGTGCCAGCAGTCCACTCAGGTCCCTGAACACCGGGGAGCTGTTTTTT. It codes for CASSPLRSLNTGELFF.

The chain uses TRBV4-1 and TRBJ2-6; no definite D call. The CDR3 is made up of 14 amino acids. Germline loops: CDR1 MGHRA, CDR2 YSYEKL. V was cut by 8 bases and J by 4 bases, with 12 bases left in between. The CDR3 nucleotides are TGCGCCAGCCAAACAGAGCCCGGGGCCAACGTCCTGACTTTC. The encoded protein is CASQTEPGANVLTF.

The chain links TRBV12-3 or TRBV12-4 to TRBJ2-3; a weak D match, TRBD1 (6 bases). With 7 bases removed from V and 2 bases from J, the gap between germline ends came to 10 bases. The CDR3 loop spans 13 amino acids. The chain's CDR3 is CASNRVSTDTQYF. In DNA, the CDR3 is TGTGCCAGCAACAGGGTTTCCACAGATACGCAGTATTTT.

This clone was found once. The rearrangement links TRBV5-4 to TRBJ2-3; TRBD2 aligns across 8 bases. This CDR3 contains 15 residues. V gave up 0 bases and J gave up 3 bases; unmatched junction bases: 3. CDR1 is SGHNT, CDR2 YYREEE, per germline (reference sequence). The CDR3 is CASSLGLAPTDTQYF. The CDR3 nucleotides read TGTGCCAGCAGCTTGGGACTAGCGCCAACAGATACGCAGTATTTT.

V gene TRBV29-1 combines with J gene TRBJ2-5, with no clear D. There are 13 residues in the CDR3. Trimming shortened V by 4 bases and J by 2 bases, and 11 bases separated the two germline ends. CDR1 and CDR2 from the germline V gene are SQVTM and ANQGSEA. The CDR3: CSVAGRLQETQYF. The CDR3 region has the DNA TGCAGCGTTGCAGGCAGGCTACAAGAGACCCAGTACTTC.

The chain uses TRBV3-1 (or the pseudogene TRBV3-2) and TRBJ1-3; D not resolved. The CDR3 covers 14 residues. Per germline, CDR1 LGHDT and CDR2 YNNKEL (reference sequence). Trimming removed 5 bases from V and 0 bases from J, with 8 bases in between. The DNA for the CDR3 is TGTGCCAGCAGCTATTTTTTCTCTGGAAACACCATATATTTT. Its translation is CASSYFFSGNTIYF.

The gene calls are TRBV5-1 and TRBJ2-7, with TRBD2 identical over 10 bases. The CDR3 is 17 amino acids. The germline CDR1 and CDR2 sequences are SGHRS and YFSETQ. Losses at the gene ends were 0 bases for V and 4 bases for J; bases not matched to a gene: 10. The CDR3 here is CASSLAASGSKMYEQYF. The CDR3 nucleotides are TGCGCCAGCAGCTTGGCGGCTAGCGGGAGCAAGATGTACGAGCAGTACTTC. The full variable domain, with the rest looked up from reference TRBV5-1 and TRBJ2-7, is KAGVTQTPRYLIKTRGQQVTLSCSPISGHRSVSWYQQTPGQGLQFLFEYFSETQRNKGNFPGRFSGRQFSNSRSEMNVSTLELGDSALYLCASSLAASGSKMYEQYFGPGTRLTVT.

The genes are TRBV5-6 and TRBJ2-7, with 10 bases lining up with TRBD2. CDR1 is SGHDT, CDR2 YYEEEE, per germline. The CDR3 consists of 15 residues. V was clipped by 2 bases and J by 5 bases; unmatched bases: 7. In nucleotides, the CDR3 is TGTGCCAGCAGCTTAGGTCCTAGCGGGAGCCACGAGCAGTACTTC. Protein: CASSLGPSGSHEQYF.

CDR3 region: CASSSPDDRDHEQYF. Written as DNA, the CDR3 is TGTGCCAGCAGTTCCCCGGACGACAGGGATCACGAGCAGTACTTC. This chain uses TRBV28 with TRBJ2-7; 7 positions agree with TRBD1. The CDR3 spans 15 residues. Germline values: CDR1 MDHEN, CDR2 SYDVKM. Germline trimming cut 4 bases from V and 5 bases from J; bases unmatched to any gene: 11. Combining the CDR3 with reference TRBV28 and TRBJ2-7 gives the whole variable domain DVKVTQSSRYLVKRTGEKVFLECVQDMDHENMFWYRQDPGLGLRLIYFSYDVKMKEKGDIPEGYSVSREKKERFSLILESASTNQTSMYLCASSSPDDRDHEQYFGPGTRLTVT.

The genes are TRBV2 and TRBJ2-5; no reliable D call. The germline V gene has CDR1 SNHLY and CDR2 FYNNEI. The CDR3 length is 11 residues. V was trimmed by 4 bases and J by 3 bases, leaving 3 bases between them. CDR3 region: CASSVKETQYF. The DNA for the CDR3 is TGTGCCAGCAGTGTTAAAGAGACCCAGTACTTC.

CDR3 protein: CASRPYGKQGQGYTF. The CDR3 coding sequence is TGTGCCAGCAGACCCTACGGGAAACAGGGACAGGGCTACACCTTC. The rearrangement joins TRBV27 to TRBJ1-2; 7 bases map to TRBD1. The CDR3 consists of 15 residues. V dropped 6 bases and J dropped 8; count of bases not matched to a gene: 15. CDR1 MNHEY and CDR2 SMNVEV come from the germline V gene (reference sequence).

This clone turned up a few times. J is TRBJ2-5 and V is TRBV7-9, with a weak D call TRBD1 (7 bases). Germline lookup yields CDR1 SEHNR and CDR2 FQNEAQ (reference sequence). The V end lost 5 bases, the J end lost 4 bases, and 17 bases lay between the germline ends. The CDR3 contains 15 residues. CDR3 protein: CASSQGGGGGETQYF. In nucleotides, the CDR3 is TGTGCCAGCAGCCAAGGAGGGGGCGGAGGAGAGACCCAGTACTTC.

The chain couples TRBV12-5 to TRBJ1-1, with D possibly TRBD1 on 5 matching bases. The CDR3 loop spans 15 amino acids. Trimming removed 3 bases from V and 0 bases from J, with 11 bases in between. Germline CDR1 is LGHNT and CDR2 is FRNRAP. As DNA, the CDR3 is TGTGCTAGTGGTTTCGACAGAAACATGAACACTGAAGCTTTCTTT. Translation gives CASGFDRNMNTEAFF.

The chain is built from TRBV28 and TRBJ2-1, with D possibly matching TRBD1 (6 bases). CDR3 length: 13 residues. Germline values: CDR1 MDHEN, CDR2 SYDVKM. V gave up 5 bases and J gave up 9 bases, with 14 bases separating them. The CDR3: CASSLSRGAEQFF. The DNA of the CDR3 is TGTGCCAGCAGTCTATCCAGGGGCGCTGAGCAGTTCTTC.

This clone was detected only a few times. J is TRBJ2-5 and V is TRBV7-9; no clear D. The CDR3 loop spans 15 amino acids. V gave up 1 base and J gave up 5 bases, with 14 bases separating them. The germline CDR1 and CDR2 sequences are SEHNR and FQNEAQ (reference sequence). CDR3 bases: TGTGCCAGCAGCTTAGATCTGCGGAATCAGGAGACCCAGTACTTC. Amino acid sequence: CASSLDLRNQETQYF. Variable domain in full (rest from reference TRBV7-9 and TRBJ2-5): DTGVSQNPRHKITKRGQNVTFRCDPISEHNRLYWYRQTLGQGPEFLTYFQNEAQLEKSRLLSDRFSAERPKGSFSTLEIQRTEQGDSAMYLCASSLDLRNQETQYFGPGTRLLVL.

The chain has TRBV29-1 and TRBJ2-7, with 9 bases identical to TRBD1. Germline CDR1 SQVTM, CDR2 ANQGSEA. V dropped 5 bases and J dropped 4; count of bases not matched to a gene: 9. The CDR3 spans 14 residues. The chain's CDR3 is CSVQLGQGSYEQYF. The CDR3 DNA follows: TGCAGCGTTCAATTAGGACAGGGGTCTTACGAGCAGTACTTC.

The J gene is TRBJ1-1, the V gene TRBV19; D gene ambiguous. Trimming took off 5 bases at V and 2 bases at J, with 9 bases between the two ends. The CDR3 consists of 13 residues. Germline V gene sequence: CDR1 LNHDA, CDR2 SQIVND (reference sequence). CDR3: CASSFNSNTEAFF. For the CDR3, the DNA is TGTGCCAGTAGTTTTAACTCCAACACTGAAGCTTTCTTT. The entire variable domain, with the rest obtained from reference TRBV19 and TRBJ1-1, is as follows: DGGITQSPKYLFRKEGQNVTLSCEQNLNHDAMYWYRQDPGQGLRLIYYSQIVNDFQKGDIAEGYSVSREKKESFPLTVTSAQKNPTAFYLCASSFNSNTEAFFGQGTRLTVV.

The V call is TRBV2, the J call TRBJ2-1; 9 positions match TRBD2. The CDR3 sequence is 14 residues long. Germline lookup yields CDR1 SNHLY and CDR2 FYNNEI. Unmatched junction bases numbered 4, after V lost 6 bases and J lost 4 bases. The CDR3, as DNA: TGTGCCAGCAGGTTAGCGGGAGTATACAATGAGCAGTTCTTC. Translating gives CASRLAGVYNEQFF. The full variable domain, with the rest looked up from reference TRBV2 and TRBJ2-1, is EPEVTQTPSHQVTQMGQEVILRCVPISNHLYFYWYRQILGQKVEFLVSFYNNEISEKSEIFDDQFSVERPDGSNFTLKIRSTKLEDSAMYFCASRLAGVYNEQFFGPGTRLTVL.

The chain has TRBV27 and TRBJ1-6, with 9 bases matching TRBD1. Looked up from germline, CDR1 is MNHEY and CDR2 is SMNVEV (reference sequence). The CDR3 has 15 amino acids. V trimming: 3 bases; J trimming: 10 bases; junction bases outside the gene matches: 7. CDR3 in amino acids: CASSFKGTGWSPLHF. The CDR3 DNA follows: TGTGCCAGCAGTTTCAAAGGGACAGGGTGGTCACCCCTCCACTTT.

The chain employs TRBV2 and TRBJ1-1; possibly TRBD1 for D (5 bases). The length of the CDR3 is 13 residues. The germline CDR1 and CDR2 sequences are SNHLY and FYNNEI. Trimming removed 10 bases at V and 0 bases at J, with 12 bases between. The CDR3 nucleotides read TGTGCCATCCTTAACAGGATGAACACTGAAGCTTTCTTT. This codes for CAILNRMNTEAFF.

The rearrangement links TRBV28 to TRBJ2-2; tentative D call: TRBD1 (6 bases). The CDR3 extends over 15 amino acids. The germline CDR1 and CDR2 sequences are MDHEN and SYDVKM. The germline V and J ends were trimmed by 3 bases and 8 bases, with 16 bases remaining between them. The CDR3 DNA is TGTGCCAGCAGTTTTTTGTCAGGGGCTGGTGGGGAGCTGTTTTTT. Its protein product is CASSFLSGAGGELFF. Looking up the rest from reference TRBV28 and TRBJ2-2 gives the full variable domain: DVKVTQSSRYLVKRTGEKVFLECVQDMDHENMFWYRQDPGLGLRLIYFSYDVKMKEKGDIPEGYSVSREKKERFSLILESASTNQTSMYLCASSFLSGAGGELFFGEGSRLTVL.

The chain links TRBV2 to TRBJ2-4; TRBD1 aligns across 10 bases. Germline V gene sequence: CDR1 SNHLY, CDR2 FYNNEI. Trimming took 6 bases from V and 6 from J; bases not matched to a gene: 8. This CDR3 is 15 amino acids long. In nucleotides, the CDR3 is TGTGCCAGCAGAGGTAGGGACAGGGGTGCAAACATTCAGTACTTC. Its translation is CASRGRDRGANIQYF. Combining the CDR3 with reference TRBV2 and TRBJ2-4 gives the whole variable domain EPEVTQTPSHQVTQMGQEVILRCVPISNHLYFYWYRQILGQKVEFLVSFYNNEISEKSEIFDDQFSVERPDGSNFTLKIRSTKLEDSAMYFCASRGRDRGANIQYFGAGTRLSVL.

The chain has TRBV7-2 and TRBJ2-7; TRBD1 matches 8 bases. Looked up from germline, CDR1 is SGHTA and CDR2 is FQGNSA. The CDR3 is 13 residues long. Trimming at V came to 5 bases and at J to 6 bases, leaving 6 bases not matched to a gene. The CDR3 reads CASSVDRGGEQYF. CDR3 nucleotides: TGTGCCAGCAGCGTAGACAGGGGTGGCGAGCAGTACTTC.

V and J are TRBV10-3 and TRBJ2-1; D is possibly TRBD2 (5 bases). The CDR3 has 16 residues. Looked up from germline, CDR1 is ENHRY and CDR2 is SYGVKD. V lost 2 bases and J 0 bases, leaving 11 bases between the germline ends. The CDR3 DNA sequence: TGTGCCATCAGTGAGGGGCCGGGGAACTCCTACAATGAGCAGTTCTTC. This encodes CAISEGPGNSYNEQFF.

This rearrangement joins TRBV6-5 to TRBJ2-3, with 9 nucleotides matching TRBD2. The CDR3 has 14 residues. The germline gives CDR1 MNHEY, CDR2 SVGAGI. The junction had 3 bases not matched to a gene; V was cut back by 5 bases and J by 3 bases. The CDR3 spells CASSPTSGTDTQYF. The DNA for the CDR3 is TGTGCCAGCAGTCCGACTAGCGGTACAGATACGCAGTATTTT.